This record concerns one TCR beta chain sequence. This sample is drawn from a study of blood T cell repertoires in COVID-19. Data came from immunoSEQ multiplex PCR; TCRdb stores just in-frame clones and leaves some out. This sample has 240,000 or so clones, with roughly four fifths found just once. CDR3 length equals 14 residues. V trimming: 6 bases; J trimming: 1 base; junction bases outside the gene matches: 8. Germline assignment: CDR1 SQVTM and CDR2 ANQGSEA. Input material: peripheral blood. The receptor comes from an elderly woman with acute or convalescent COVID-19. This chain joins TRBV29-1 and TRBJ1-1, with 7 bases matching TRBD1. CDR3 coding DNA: TGCAGCGTCCCCCGGACAGGTCAGAACACTGAAGCTTTCTTT. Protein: CSVPRTGQNTEAFF.